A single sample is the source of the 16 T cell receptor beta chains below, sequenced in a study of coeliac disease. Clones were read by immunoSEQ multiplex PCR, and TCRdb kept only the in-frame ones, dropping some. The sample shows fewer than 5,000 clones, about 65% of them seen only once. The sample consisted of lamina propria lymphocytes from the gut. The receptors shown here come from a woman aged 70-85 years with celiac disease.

DNA of the CDR3: TGCGCCAGCAGCCGGACAGGGGGCAACACTGAAGCTTTCTTT. As protein: CASSRTGGNTEAFF. The chain has TRBV4-1 and TRBJ1-1; 11 bases map to TRBD1. Germline V gives CDR1 MGHRA, CDR2 YSYEKL. The CDR3 runs 14 residues. Trimming cost V 4 bases and J 2 bases; bases outside gene matches: 0.

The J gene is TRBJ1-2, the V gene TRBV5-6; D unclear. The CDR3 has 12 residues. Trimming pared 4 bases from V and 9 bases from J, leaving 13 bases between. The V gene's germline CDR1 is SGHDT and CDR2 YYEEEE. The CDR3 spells CASSHQATRYTF. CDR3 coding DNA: TGTGCCAGCAGCCACCAAGCGACCCGCTACACCTTC.

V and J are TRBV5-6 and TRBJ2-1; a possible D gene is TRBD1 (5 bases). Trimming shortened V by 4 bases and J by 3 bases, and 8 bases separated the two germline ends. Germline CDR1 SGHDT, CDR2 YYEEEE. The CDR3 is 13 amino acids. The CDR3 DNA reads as TGTGCCAGCAGCCCGGACAACTACAATGAGCAGTTCTTC. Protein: CASSPDNYNEQFF.

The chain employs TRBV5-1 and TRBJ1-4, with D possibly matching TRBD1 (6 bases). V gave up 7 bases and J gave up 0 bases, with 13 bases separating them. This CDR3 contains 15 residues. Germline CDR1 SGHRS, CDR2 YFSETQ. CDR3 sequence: CASYPGVSTNEKLFF. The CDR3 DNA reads TGCGCCAGCTATCCAGGGGTTTCAACTAATGAAAAACTGTTTTTT. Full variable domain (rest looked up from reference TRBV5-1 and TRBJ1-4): KAGVTQTPRYLIKTRGQQVTLSCSPISGHRSVSWYQQTPGQGLQFLFEYFSETQRNKGNFPGRFSGRQFSNSRSEMNVSTLELGDSALYLCASYPGVSTNEKLFFGSGTQLSVL.

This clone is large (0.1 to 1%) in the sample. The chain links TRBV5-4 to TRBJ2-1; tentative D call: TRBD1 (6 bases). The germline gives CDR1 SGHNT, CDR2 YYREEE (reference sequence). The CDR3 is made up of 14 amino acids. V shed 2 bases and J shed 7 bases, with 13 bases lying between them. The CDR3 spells CASSFRDTENEQFF. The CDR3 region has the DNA TGTGCCAGCAGCTTCCGGGACACTGAGAATGAGCAGTTCTTC.

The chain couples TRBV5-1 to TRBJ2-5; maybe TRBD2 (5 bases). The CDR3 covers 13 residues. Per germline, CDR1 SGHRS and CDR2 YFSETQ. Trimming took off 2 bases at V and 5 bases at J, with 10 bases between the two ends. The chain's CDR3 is CASSFNGKETQYF. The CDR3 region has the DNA TGCGCCAGCAGCTTCAACGGGAAGGAGACCCAGTACTTC.

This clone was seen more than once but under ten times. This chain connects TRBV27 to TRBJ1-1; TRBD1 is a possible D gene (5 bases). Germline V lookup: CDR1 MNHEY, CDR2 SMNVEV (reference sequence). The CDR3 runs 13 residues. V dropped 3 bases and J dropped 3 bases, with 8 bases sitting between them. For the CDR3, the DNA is TGTGCCAGCAGTTTCGGGGGACACACTGAAGCTTTCTTT. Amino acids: CASSFGGHTEAFF.

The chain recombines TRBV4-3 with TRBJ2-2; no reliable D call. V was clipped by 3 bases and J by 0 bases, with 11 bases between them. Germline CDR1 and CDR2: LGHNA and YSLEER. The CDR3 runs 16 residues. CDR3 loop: CASSQDARANTGELFF. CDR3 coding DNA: TGCGCCAGCAGCCAGGATGCCCGGGCGAACACCGGGGAGCTGTTTTTT.

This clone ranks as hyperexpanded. Here the CDR3 reads CASSLTRAQPQHF. CDR3 DNA sequence: TGTGCCAGCAGTTTAACGAGAGCCCAGCCCCAGCATTTT. The chain carries TRBV28 and TRBJ1-5; no definite D call. Germline V gene data show CDR1 as MDHEN and CDR2 as SYDVKM. The CDR3 contains 13 residues. Trimming took 2 bases from V and 7 from J, leaving 9 bases between them.

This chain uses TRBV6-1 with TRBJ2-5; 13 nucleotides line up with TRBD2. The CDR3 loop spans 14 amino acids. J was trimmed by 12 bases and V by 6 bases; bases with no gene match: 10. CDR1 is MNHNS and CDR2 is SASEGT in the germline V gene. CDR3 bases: TGTGCCAGCAGCCCGGGACTAGCGGGGATTCCAGAGTACTTC. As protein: CASSPGLAGIPEYF.

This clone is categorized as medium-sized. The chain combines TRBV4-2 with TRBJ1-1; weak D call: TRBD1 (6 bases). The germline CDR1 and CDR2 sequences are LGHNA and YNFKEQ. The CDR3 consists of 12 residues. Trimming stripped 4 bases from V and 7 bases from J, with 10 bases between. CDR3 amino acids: CASSPQGIEAFF. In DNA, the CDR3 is TGTGCCAGCAGCCCACAGGGCATTGAAGCTTTCTTT.

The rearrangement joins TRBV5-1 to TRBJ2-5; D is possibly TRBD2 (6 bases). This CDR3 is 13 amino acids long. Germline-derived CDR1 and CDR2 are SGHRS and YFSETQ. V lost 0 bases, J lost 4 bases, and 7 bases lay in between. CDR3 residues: CASSLVGGETQYF. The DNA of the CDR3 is TGCGCCAGCAGCTTGGTGGGGGGAGAGACCCAGTACTTC.

The CDR3 coding sequence is TGCAGCGTTGCCTTCGGTGGCGCGGGAAGACAGCCCCAGCATTTT. Protein product: CSVAFGGAGRQPQHF. V and J are TRBV29-1 and TRBJ1-5; no firm D call. Trimming shortened V by 4 bases and J by 7 bases, and 20 bases separated the two germline ends. The CDR3 consists of 15 residues. Germline values: CDR1 SQVTM, CDR2 ANQGSEA.

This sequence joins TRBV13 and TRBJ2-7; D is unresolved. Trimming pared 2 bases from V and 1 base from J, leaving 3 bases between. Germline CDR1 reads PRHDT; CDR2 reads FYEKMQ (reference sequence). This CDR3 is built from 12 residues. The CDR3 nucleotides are TGTGCCAGCAGCTTATCTTCCTACGAGCAGTACTTC. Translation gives CASSLSSYEQYF.

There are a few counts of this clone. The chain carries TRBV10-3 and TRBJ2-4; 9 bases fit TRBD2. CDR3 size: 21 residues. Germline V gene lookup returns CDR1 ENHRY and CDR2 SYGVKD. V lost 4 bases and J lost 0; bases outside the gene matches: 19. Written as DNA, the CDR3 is TGTGCCATCAGTGTCTCGCTCTGCGGGGGGGCTTCTCGAATAGCCAAAAACATTCAGTACTTC. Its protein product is CAISVSLCGGASRIAKNIQYF.

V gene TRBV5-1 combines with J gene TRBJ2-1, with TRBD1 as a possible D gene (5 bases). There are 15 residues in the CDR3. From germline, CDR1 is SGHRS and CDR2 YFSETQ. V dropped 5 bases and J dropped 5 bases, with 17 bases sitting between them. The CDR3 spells CASRWGSYKNNEQFF. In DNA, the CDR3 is TGCGCCAGCAGGTGGGGCAGCTACAAAAACAATGAGCAGTTCTTC.